The entry that follows covers one T cell receptor beta chain sequence. V was pared by 5 bases and J by 0 bases, with 20 bases between. CDR3 size: 17 residues. The germline V gene has CDR1 MGHRA and CDR2 YSYEKL. This record comes from a study of preoperative IRX-2 immunotherapy in early breast cancer. Sequencing used immunoSEQ multiplex PCR; TCRdb keeps in-frame clones, though not all of them. The repertoire holds approximately 26,000 clones, with approximately 77% as singletons. Treatment given: preoperative locoregional IRX-2 cytokine immunotherapy. Samples came from a phase Ib trial of preoperative locoregional IRX-2 cytokine immunotherapy.

The specimen comprised lymph node tissue, sampled after IRX-2 immunotherapy. The gene calls are TRBV4-1 and TRBJ2-7; D is unclear. This clonotype was obtained from a human donor with breast cancer. In nucleotides, the CDR3 is TGCGCCAGCAGCAATCCAATGCGGCTCGTCAGCTCCTACGAGCAGTACTTC. It yields the protein CASSNPMRLVSSYEQYF.